These 20 T cell receptor beta chains came from one sample sequenced in a study of beta chain features in type 1 diabetes. General study results and limits: Moderately but significantly shorter TCRB CDR3s were found in Type 1 diabetes patients in all four CD4+ subsets.

Since all of the isolated RNA was reverse transcribed, expressed TCRB transcripts were what got sequenced. Only in-frame clones appear in the TCRdb table, and some are missing; sequencing was by immunoSEQ multiplex PCR. The table has 310,000 or so clones, 9.3% seen once. Their specific antigens are unknown. Sequencing used central memory CD4+ T cells from blood. Every receptor here comes from a man in his thirties or forties with type 1 diabetes.

This rearrangement joins TRBV28 to TRBJ1-6; D uncertain. V gave up 1 base and J gave up 0 bases, with 13 bases separating them. Per germline, CDR1 MDHEN and CDR2 SYDVKM. This CDR3 spans 18 amino acids. The CDR3 bases are TGTGCCAGCAGTTTATCTCACTGGGAGAGCTCCTATAATTCACCCCTCCACTTT. Its translation: CASSLSHWESSYNSPLHF.

The chain combines TRBV23-1 with TRBJ1-6, with no clear D. TRBV23-1 is marked as an open reading frame, function uncertain. The CDR3 is 16 amino acids. The V end lost 5 bases, the J end lost 2 bases, and 13 bases lay between the germline ends. The CDR3 bases are TGCGCCAGCAGTAAAAGCTCCGGCACCTATAATTCACCCCTCCACTTT. This encodes CASSKSSGTYNSPLHF.

This clone showed up many times. The V and J genes are TRBV6-4 and TRBJ2-2, with D possibly being TRBD1 (5 bases). The CDR3 spans 13 residues. The ends were cut back, 6 bases at V and 11 bases at J, with 16 bases in the middle. Germline-derived CDR1 and CDR2 are MRHNA and SNTAGT. The CDR3 bases are TGTGCCAGCAGCCAGACAGTAGAAGGAGAGCTGTTTTTT. Amino acid sequence: CASSQTVEGELFF.

This clone was found a few times. The chain combines TRBV5-4 with TRBJ2-1; 8 nucleotides agree with TRBD2. The germline gives CDR1 SGHNT, CDR2 YYREEE (reference sequence). The CDR3 has 12 amino acids. The ends lost 4 bases at V and 7 bases at J; junction bases unmatched: 1. The CDR3 protein is CASSPGGNEQFF. DNA of the CDR3: TGTGCCAGCAGCCCGGGAGGGAATGAGCAGTTCTTC.

V gene TRBV4-3 combines with J gene TRBJ2-7; D is uncertain. CDR1 is LGHNA, CDR2 YSLEER, per germline. The CDR3 spans 14 residues. Between the trimmed V and J ends, which lost 0 bases and 6 bases, there was a span of 12 bases. The CDR3 here is CASSQDPGFGEQYF. The DNA for the CDR3 is TGCGCCAGCAGCCAAGACCCGGGTTTTGGCGAGCAGTACTTC.

The rearrangement joins TRBV30 to TRBJ1-1; D remains unclear. V lost 2 bases, J lost 7 bases, and 11 bases lay in between. This CDR3 contains 12 residues. Germline-derived CDR1 and CDR2 are GTSNPN and SVGIG (reference sequence). CDR3 coding DNA: TGTGCCTGGAGTCCTGAGGTCAGTGAAGCTTTCTTT. Translating it yields CAWSPEVSEAFF.

The chain couples TRBV5-1 to TRBJ2-7; 8 bases fit TRBD2. V lost 4 bases and J lost 6; bases outside the gene matches: 9. This CDR3 is 14 amino acids long. CDR1 SGHRS and CDR2 YFSETQ come from the germline V gene. The CDR3 coding sequence is TGCGCCAGCAGCCCGGGAGGGACTCGAGCCGAGCAGTACTTC. Its protein product is CASSPGGTRAEQYF.

The J gene is TRBJ1-3, the V gene TRBV11-2; D may be TRBD1 (5 bases). Germline CDR1 reads SGHAT; CDR2 reads FQNNGV. V dropped 7 bases and J dropped 2 bases, with 15 bases sitting between them. The CDR3 length is 15 residues. This CDR3 reads CASTYMVGAGNTIYF. The CDR3 DNA reads as TGTGCCAGCACCTATATGGTAGGGGCTGGAAACACCATATATTTT.

The chain is built from TRBV7-2 and TRBJ1-2; D is unclear. From germline, CDR1 is SGHTA and CDR2 FQGNSA. This CDR3 region has 14 residues. Trimming shortened V by 2 bases and J by 11 bases, and 18 bases separated the two germline ends. CDR3: CASSLNVGGSGYTF. In DNA form, the CDR3 reads TGTGCCAGCAGCTTAAACGTTGGAGGCTCGGGATACACCTTC. Combining the CDR3 with reference TRBV7-2 and TRBJ1-2 gives the whole variable domain GAGVSQSPSNKVTEKGKDVELRCDPISGHTALYWYRQSLGQGLEFLIYFQGNSAPDKSGLPSDRFSAERTGGSVSTLTIQRTQQEDSAVYLCASSLNVGGSGYTFGSGTRLTVV.

The table lists this clone with a few counts. The rearrangement joins TRBV7-6 to TRBJ2-5, with a possible D match to TRBD2 (5 bases). Trimming pared 4 bases from V and 5 bases from J, leaving 17 bases between. Germline CDR1 SGHVS, CDR2 FNYEAQ. This CDR3 contains 15 residues. The DNA for the CDR3 is TGTGCCAGCAGCTCCAGGCCTGGGAGCGCCGAGACCCAGTACTTC. It yields the protein CASSSRPGSAETQYF.

This clone turned up a few times. V and J are TRBV9 and TRBJ2-7; TRBD2 agrees at 9 bases. CDR1 is SGDLS and CDR2 is YYNGEE in the germline V gene. V dropped 3 bases and J dropped 3; count of bases not matched to a gene: 4. The CDR3 runs to 14 residues. CDR3 coding DNA: TGTGCCAGCAGCGCTAGCGGGGACATCTACGAGCAGTACTTC. Residues: CASSASGDIYEQYF.

This clone has only a few counts. CDR3 region: CASSPGQLEAEQYF. CDR3 in DNA: TGCGCCAGCAGCCCGGGACAGCTGGAGGCCGAGCAGTACTTC. The chain couples TRBV5-1 to TRBJ2-7; 7 nucleotides line up with TRBD1. V lost 4 bases and J lost 6; bases outside the gene matches: 10. The CDR3 has 14 residues. Germline values: CDR1 SGHRS, CDR2 YFSETQ.

This chain links TRBV19 with TRBJ1-1; D gene unclear. V shed 2 bases and J shed 1 base, with 11 bases lying between them. The length of the CDR3 is 15 residues. Germline V gives CDR1 LNHDA, CDR2 SQIVND (reference sequence). This chain's CDR3 is CASSIHQSKNTEAFF. Here the CDR3 DNA reads TGTGCCAGTAGTATACACCAATCGAAGAACACTGAAGCTTTCTTT.

The chain combines TRBV28 with TRBJ1-1; D unresolved. The V gene lost 7 bases and the J gene lost 10 bases, with 19 bases spanning the gap. Germline CDR1 MDHEN, CDR2 SYDVKM. This CDR3 comprises 13 residues. The CDR3 protein is CASISRAPIVAFF. CDR3 sequence (DNA): TGTGCCAGCATATCCCGAGCTCCCATAGTAGCTTTCTTT.

This clone was recorded a few times. The chain employs TRBV27 and TRBJ1-2; D uncertain. The germline gives CDR1 MNHEY, CDR2 SMNVEV (reference sequence). Deletions cut 2 bases from V and 4 bases from J, with 8 bases between. This CDR3 is 13 amino acids long. CDR3 sequence (DNA): TGTGCCAGCAGTTTAAGCAGAAGCTATGGCTACACCTTC. It encodes CASSLSRSYGYTF.

Only a few counts were recorded for this clone. This chain links TRBV21-1 with TRBJ2-7; the table's TRBD2 call for D was not verified on the DNA. TRBV21-1 is a pseudogene segment. The CDR3 is 15 amino acids. CDR3 sequence: CASREAPTDTYEQYF. For the CDR3, the DNA is TGTGCCAGCAGGGAGGCCCCTACTGATACCTACGAGCAGTACTTC.

This sequence joins TRBV7-2 and TRBJ2-7, with TRBD1 matching 9 bases. The V gene end was trimmed by 4 bases and the J gene end by 5 bases; junction bases not matched to a gene: 6. CDR1 and CDR2 (germline): SGHTA, FQGNSA. CDR3 length equals 14 residues. CDR3 in DNA: TGTGCCAGCAGCTGGGGACAGGGAGCCGACGAGCAGTACTTC. Protein product: CASSWGQGADEQYF.

In this sample, this clone turned up a few times. The chain couples TRBV25-1 to TRBJ1-3; D is unclear. Germline V gene data show CDR1 as MGHDK and CDR2 as SYGVNS. This CDR3 contains 15 residues. Trimming cost V 4 bases and J 4 bases, with 14 bases left between them. This chain's CDR3 is CASSGYDRQGNTIYF. The CDR3 DNA reads TGTGCCAGCAGTGGATACGACCGTCAGGGAAACACCATATATTTT. Supplemented by reference TRBV25-1 and TRBJ1-3, the full variable domain reads EADIYQTPRYLVIGTGKKITLECSQTMGHDKMYWYQQDPGMELHLIHYSYGVNSTEKGDLSSESTVSRIRTEHFPLTLESARPSHTSQYLCASSGYDRQGNTIYFGEGSWLTVV.

In its sample, this clone was seen many times. The chain carries TRBV13 and TRBJ2-7, with unresolved D. Trimming pared 0 bases from V and 3 bases from J, leaving 15 bases between. In germline, CDR1 is PRHDT, CDR2 FYEKMQ (reference sequence). There are 16 residues in the CDR3. The DNA for the CDR3 is TGTGCCAGCAGCTTAGGCTCCGCGAGTATCAGCTACGAGCAGTACTTC. It translates to CASSLGSASISYEQYF.

The V gene is TRBV7-2, the J gene TRBJ2-3, with 7 bases aligning to TRBD1. The CDR3 loop spans 21 amino acids. CDR1 is SGHTA and CDR2 is FQGNSA in the germline V gene. With V trimmed by 0 bases and J by 1 base, 19 bases remained unmatched. Here the CDR3 reads CASSLALKGALPDLRTDTQYF. CDR3 nucleotides: TGTGCCAGCAGCTTAGCGCTTAAGGGGGCACTACCTGACCTTCGCACAGATACGCAGTATTTT. The full variable domain, rest sourced from reference TRBV7-2 and TRBJ2-3, is GAGVSQSPSNKVTEKGKDVELRCDPISGHTALYWYRQSLGQGLEFLIYFQGNSAPDKSGLPSDRFSAERTGGSVSTLTIQRTQQEDSAVYLCASSLALKGALPDLRTDTQYFGPGTRLTVL.